Listed below are T cell receptor beta chains from one sample, sequenced in a study of shared clonotypes between healthy human individuals. Data came from immunoSEQ multiplex PCR; TCRdb stores just in-frame clones and leaves some out. The top ten clones hold approximately 22% of a sample with more than 550,000 clones, around 92% of them seen once. Specimen: naive CD8+ T cells sorted from blood. These TCRs come from a man aged 25-40 years in good health. The CDR3 runs from the conserved cysteine through the conserved F or W. A D gene is named only where the DNA matches it firmly.

CDR3aa: CASREYRGYEQYF; v_gene: TRBV5-1; d_gene: TRBD1; j_gene: TRBJ2-7
CDR3aa: CASIPGPSGHYGYTF; v_gene: TRBV7-2; d_gene: .; j_gene: TRBJ1-2
CDR3aa: CASSVVGDWETQYF; v_gene: TRBV9; d_gene: .; j_gene: TRBJ2-5
CDR3aa: CASRGLAGGTDTQYF; v_gene: TRBV6-1; d_gene: TRBD2; j_gene: TRBJ2-3
CDR3aa: CAWSPDRGLDQPQHF; v_gene: TRBV30; d_gene: TRBD1; j_gene: TRBJ1-5
CDR3aa: CASSLLGAEETQYF; v_gene: TRBV27; d_gene: .; j_gene: TRBJ2-5
CDR3aa: CASSLKAGGYNEQFF; v_gene: TRBV7-7; d_gene: TRBD1; j_gene: TRBJ2-1
CDR3aa: CSVWDNYEQYF; v_gene: TRBV29-1; d_gene: .; j_gene: TRBJ2-7
CDR3aa: CASSDFRDRGLANYGYTF; v_gene: TRBV10-1; d_gene: TRBD1; j_gene: TRBJ1-2
CDR3aa: CASSFSGARQFF; v_gene: TRBV11-3; d_gene: .; j_gene: TRBJ2-1
CDR3aa: CASSKGLMNYEQYF; v_gene: TRBV5-5; d_gene: .; j_gene: TRBJ2-7
CDR3aa: CASSQEGVAGSSYNEQFF; v_gene: TRBV4-1; d_gene: TRBD2; j_gene: TRBJ2-1
CDR3aa: CASSELWGGNTIYF; v_gene: TRBV2; d_gene: .; j_gene: TRBJ1-3
CDR3aa: CASSFLGQETQYF; v_gene: TRBV27; d_gene: .; j_gene: TRBJ2-5
CDR3aa: CATRWGGSYEQYF; v_gene: TRBV5-4; d_gene: TRBD2; j_gene: TRBJ2-7
CDR3aa: CASSQASRGTEAFF; v_gene: TRBV14; d_gene: .; j_gene: TRBJ1-1
CDR3aa: CASSPDRGRNYYEQYF; v_gene: TRBV28; d_gene: TRBD1; j_gene: TRBJ2-7
CDR3aa: CASRQTGGGYGYTF; v_gene: TRBV28; d_gene: TRBD1; j_gene: TRBJ1-2
CDR3aa: CASRREGGDTQYF; v_gene: TRBV7-2; d_gene: TRBD2; j_gene: TRBJ2-3
CDR3aa: CASSMQGMNTEAFF; v_gene: TRBV19; d_gene: .; j_gene: TRBJ1-1
CDR3aa: CASSLADGGRSTDTQYF; v_gene: TRBV7-9; d_gene: .; j_gene: TRBJ2-3
CDR3aa: CASSPTRLTTDTQYF; v_gene: TRBV9; d_gene: .; j_gene: TRBJ2-3
CDR3aa: CASSPEQGYEQYF; v_gene: TRBV4-3; d_gene: .; j_gene: TRBJ2-7
CDR3aa: CSVVGKRAEQFF; v_gene: TRBV29-1; d_gene: .; j_gene: TRBJ2-1
CDR3aa: CASSFRDAGANTGELFF; v_gene: TRBV7-9; d_gene: TRBD2; j_gene: TRBJ2-2
CDR3aa: CASSQVTGGQPQHF; v_gene: TRBV4-1; d_gene: TRBD1; j_gene: TRBJ1-5
CDR3aa: CASSLKGVATNEKLFF; v_gene: TRBV5-1; d_gene: .; j_gene: TRBJ1-4
CDR3aa: CATSRFGPGTSGADTQYF; v_gene: TRBV15; d_gene: TRBD2; j_gene: TRBJ2-3
CDR3aa: CASSHTASYEQYF; v_gene: TRBV7-2; d_gene: .; j_gene: TRBJ2-7
CDR3aa: CASSASGEANYGYTF; v_gene: TRBV19; d_gene: .; j_gene: TRBJ1-2
CDR3aa: CASSSTRTGGRDTQYF; v_gene: TRBV7-9; d_gene: TRBD1; j_gene: TRBJ2-3
CDR3aa: CASTQIVRDTEAFF; v_gene: TRBV11-2; d_gene: .; j_gene: TRBJ1-1
CDR3aa: CASSLAGGSTDTQYF; v_gene: TRBV19; d_gene: TRBD2; j_gene: TRBJ2-3
CDR3aa: CASGDGMNTEAFF; v_gene: TRBV27; d_gene: .; j_gene: TRBJ1-1
CDR3aa: CASSYQGAVNEQFF; v_gene: TRBV6-5; d_gene: TRBD1; j_gene: TRBJ2-1
CDR3aa: CASSLEEGRRQPQHF; v_gene: TRBV7-9; d_gene: .; j_gene: TRBJ1-5
CDR3aa: CASSSIDQRGDEQFF; v_gene: TRBV9; d_gene: .; j_gene: TRBJ2-1
CDR3aa: CASSPTGLEAFF; v_gene: TRBV6-5; d_gene: TRBD1; j_gene: TRBJ1-1
CDR3aa: CASRAGETQYF; v_gene: TRBV6-6; d_gene: .; j_gene: TRBJ2-5
CDR3aa: CATSIQDRADTQYF; v_gene: TRBV15; d_gene: .; j_gene: TRBJ2-3
CDR3aa: CASSWTGTSSYEQYF; v_gene: TRBV5-1; d_gene: .; j_gene: TRBJ2-7